A selection of T cell receptor beta chains follows, all from one sample in a study of early T cells in non-severe SARS-CoV-2 infection. From the 5' RACE reads, TCRdb called clonotypes with MiXCR, one entry per CDR3 protein. This table has 30,000 to 45,000 distinct CDR3 sequences, over 8.5% appearing once. Sample: whole blood. These receptors were taken from an adult who was a healthcare worker with PCR-confirmed SARS-CoV-2 infection or an uninfected control (not recorded which). Each CDR3 is given with its conserved first and last residue. Fields, in order: J gene, D gene, clone size, V gene, CDR3 DNA, CDR3 protein. The D gene is left open where the match is weak. Clone size is given for some rows only: seen once, a few or many times, or a class if the clone is expanded.

J: TRBJ1-1; D: TRBD1; size: many; V: TRBV12-3/TRBV12-4; DNA: TGTGCCAGCAGTTATCACCAGGGGGCTGAAGCTTTCTTT; CDR3: CASSYHQGAEAFF
J: TRBJ2-3; D: TRBD2; size: few; V: TRBV13; DNA: TGTGCCAGCAGACACACTTCCGGGACTAGCCTAGGTTCAGATACGCAGTATTTT; CDR3: CASRHTSGTSLGSDTQYF
J: TRBJ2-7; D: TRBD1; size: many; V: TRBV3-1; DNA: TGTGCCAGCAGCCGGGGACAGGCTTCCTACGAGCAGTACTTC; CDR3: CASSRGQASYEQYF
J: TRBJ2-5; D: .; size: .; V: TRBV7-2; DNA: TGTGCCAGCAGCTCCTCCGGGGAGACCCAGTACTTC; CDR3: CASSSSGETQYF
J: TRBJ1-2; D: TRBD1; size: few; V: TRBV28; DNA: TGTGCCAGCAGTTTAGGAGCTTGGGGACAGACTAACTATGGCTACACCTTC; CDR3: CASSLGAWGQTNYGYTF
J: TRBJ1-5; D: .; size: .; V: TRBV29-1; DNA: TGCAGCGTTGAAGTAGGGGACGGTCAGCCCCAGCATTTT; CDR3: CSVEVGDGQPQHF
J: TRBJ2-7; D: TRBD2; size: few; V: TRBV29-1; DNA: TGCAGCGTTGACGCGGCGGGGGTTGACGAGCAGTACTTC; CDR3: CSVDAAGVDEQYF
J: TRBJ2-7; D: .; size: few; V: TRBV18; DNA: TGTGCCAGCTCACCAGGGGCCAGCACCTACGAGCAGTACTTC; CDR3: CASSPGASTYEQYF
J: TRBJ2-1; D: TRBD1; size: .; V: TRBV29-1; DNA: TGCAGCGTTTTAGGGGGCCTTTACAATGAGCAGTTCTTC; CDR3: CSVLGGLYNEQFF
J: TRBJ2-5; D: .; size: many; V: TRBV11-3; DNA: TGTGCCAGCAGCCAGGGGCCTCAAGAGACCCAGTACTTC; CDR3: CASSQGPQETQYF
J: TRBJ1-4; D: .; size: few; V: TRBV7-9; DNA: TGTGCCAGCAGCTTATCGGGGATGGAAAAACTGTTTTTT; CDR3: CASSLSGMEKLFF